This T cell receptor beta chain was found in a study of glioma-infiltrating T cells. TCR alpha and beta CDR3 regions were amplified from RNA using iRepertoire nested multiplex PCR. TCRdb recomputed calls from the multiplex PCR reads with MiXCR, one row per CDR3 protein. In the table there are a few hundred thousand distinct CDR3 sequences, less than 50% of which are singletons. This clonotype has ten or more counts. Material: glioma tissue, nonneoplastic brain tissue, or PBMCs (not recorded which). This TCR was sampled from a human donor with low-grade glioma or glioblastoma, undergoing nonglioma brain surgery, or in good health (not recorded which).

The DNA of the CDR3 is TGTGCCAGCAGCCCCCGGGTTACTGGTGGCTACACCTTC. It yields the protein CASSPRVTGGYTF. The chain is built from TRBV28 and TRBJ1-2; no clear D. Germline loops: CDR1 MDHEN, CDR2 SYDVKM. The ends were cut back, 6 bases at V and 7 bases at J, with 15 bases in the middle. The CDR3 loop spans 13 amino acids.